This TCR beta chain was identified during a study of cytomegalovirus exposure and HLA in healthy donors. As for the study in general: Unique TCR beta sequences numbering around 110 million came from some 200 million T cells in an earlier analysis. There were 85 million or so unique TCRs (from HLA-typed donors) in an early data release.

Germline-derived CDR1 and CDR2 are MDHEN and SYDVKM. Trimming took off 5 bases at V and 5 bases at J, with 9 bases between the two ends. This CDR3 is built from 12 residues. Study observations and caveats: For TCR beta chains, V- and J-gene trimming was later linked to a missense DCLRE1C variant.

Regarding this clone: Its antigen is unidentified.

Primers included in the PCR were 60 Vbeta and 13 Jbeta primers. Repertoires were generated with immunoSEQ multiplex PCR, while TCRdb's copy carries only in-frame clones and drops some. The data contain tens of thousands of clones, roughly 75% of them singletons. Sequencing input: PBMCs. The receptor was derived from a man aged 30 to 45 in good health and CMV-seropositive. The chain couples TRBV28 to TRBJ1-2, with D tentatively TRBD1 (6 bases). The CDR3 loop reads CASSRTGYGYTF. For the CDR3, the DNA is TGTGCCAGCAGTCGTACAGGGTATGGCTACACCTTC.